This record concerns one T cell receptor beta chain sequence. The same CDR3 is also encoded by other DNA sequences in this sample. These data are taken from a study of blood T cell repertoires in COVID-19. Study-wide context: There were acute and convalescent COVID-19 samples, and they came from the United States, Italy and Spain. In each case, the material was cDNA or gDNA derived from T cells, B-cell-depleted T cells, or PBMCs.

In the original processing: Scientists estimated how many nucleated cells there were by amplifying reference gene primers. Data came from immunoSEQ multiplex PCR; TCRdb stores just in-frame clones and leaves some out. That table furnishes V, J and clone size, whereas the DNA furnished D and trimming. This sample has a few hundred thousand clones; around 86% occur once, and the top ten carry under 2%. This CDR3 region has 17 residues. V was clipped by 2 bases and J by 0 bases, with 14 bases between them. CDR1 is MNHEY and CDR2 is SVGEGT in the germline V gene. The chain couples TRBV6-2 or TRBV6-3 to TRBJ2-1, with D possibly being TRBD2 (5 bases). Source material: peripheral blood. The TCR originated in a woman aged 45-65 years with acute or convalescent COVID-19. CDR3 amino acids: CASSYTRAALSYNEQFF. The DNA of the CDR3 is TGTGCCAGCAGTTACACCCGAGCGGCCCTCTCCTACAATGAGCAGTTCTTC.